The rows below give T cell receptor beta chains drawn from one sample of a study of blood T cell repertoires in COVID-19. Clones were sequenced by immunoSEQ multiplex PCR, and TCRdb holds only the in-frame ones, with some missing. Among 360,000 or so clones listed, approximately 89% were seen once. Material for sequencing was peripheral blood. These receptors all stem from a woman in her fifties or sixties with COVID-19, enrolled during active disease. Both conserved end residues are part of each CDR3. Fields, in order: V gene, CDR3 length, clone size, D gene, J gene, CDR3 DNA, CDR3 protein. D genes are given only for firm matches. Size is stated for part of the rows, as once, few or many counts, or as a class when the clone is expanded.

v_call: TRBV9; cdr3_length: 14; clone_size: .; d_call: TRBD1; j_call: TRBJ1-1; cdr3_nt: TGTGCCAGCTCCCGGACAGGGATGAACACTGAAGCTTTCTTT; cdr3_aa: CASSRTGMNTEAFF
v_call: TRBV19; cdr3_length: 14; clone_size: .; d_call: TRBD2; j_call: TRBJ2-5; cdr3_nt: TGTGCCAGTAGTAGTGAGACTAGCGGACAGACCCAGTACTTC; cdr3_aa: CASSSETSGQTQYF
v_call: TRBV27; cdr3_length: 13; clone_size: .; d_call: .; j_call: TRBJ1-1; cdr3_nt: TGTGCCAGCAGTTTTCAGGTGAACACTGAAGCTTTCTTT; cdr3_aa: CASSFQVNTEAFF
v_call: TRBV14; cdr3_length: 13; clone_size: .; d_call: .; j_call: TRBJ2-3; cdr3_nt: TGTGCCACTAGCACTGAACGCACAGATACGCAGTATTTT; cdr3_aa: CATSTERTDTQYF
v_call: TRBV7-8; cdr3_length: 12; clone_size: .; d_call: .; j_call: TRBJ2-3; cdr3_nt: TGTGCCAGCAGCCCCTACACAGATACGCAGTATTTT; cdr3_aa: CASSPYTDTQYF
v_call: TRBV5-1; cdr3_length: 14; clone_size: .; d_call: .; j_call: TRBJ1-4; cdr3_nt: TGCGCCAGCAGCTCAGGACAAGCTAATGAAAAACTGTTTTTT; cdr3_aa: CASSSGQANEKLFF
v_call: TRBV7-3; cdr3_length: 15; clone_size: .; d_call: TRBD1; j_call: TRBJ2-5; cdr3_nt: TGTGCCAGCAGCCCTCAGACAGGGTACCAAGAGACCCAGTACTTC; cdr3_aa: CASSPQTGYQETQYF
v_call: TRBV2; cdr3_length: 15; clone_size: .; d_call: TRBD1; j_call: TRBJ1-6; cdr3_nt: TGTGCCAGCAGGGAGACAGGGGTGGGTAATTCACCCCTCCACTTT; cdr3_aa: CASRETGVGNSPLHF
v_call: TRBV11-2; cdr3_length: 14; clone_size: .; d_call: .; j_call: TRBJ1-5; cdr3_nt: TGTGCCAGCAGCTTAGATTCCCCGAATCAGCCCCAGCATTTT; cdr3_aa: CASSLDSPNQPQHF
v_call: TRBV7-2; cdr3_length: 14; clone_size: .; d_call: .; j_call: TRBJ1-2; cdr3_nt: TGTGCCAGCAGCTTAGGCGGCAGTGTCTATGGCTACACCTTC; cdr3_aa: CASSLGGSVYGYTF
v_call: TRBV12-3/TRBV12-4; cdr3_length: 12; clone_size: .; d_call: .; j_call: TRBJ2-7; cdr3_nt: TGTGCCAGCAGGGACAGTGATTTAGAGCAGTACTTC; cdr3_aa: CASRDSDLEQYF
v_call: TRBV6-5; cdr3_length: 14; clone_size: .; d_call: TRBD1; j_call: TRBJ2-2; cdr3_nt: TGTGCCAGCGGATGGACAGGGAATTCCGGGGAGCTGTTTTTT; cdr3_aa: CASGWTGNSGELFF
v_call: TRBV5-8; cdr3_length: 15; clone_size: .; d_call: TRBD1; j_call: TRBJ1-2; cdr3_nt: TGTGCCAGCAGTTCTAAGGACAGGAGTTACTATGGCTACACCTTC; cdr3_aa: CASSSKDRSYYGYTF
v_call: TRBV4-1; cdr3_length: 15; clone_size: few; d_call: .; j_call: TRBJ1-1; cdr3_nt: TGCGCCAGCAGCGGCCAGGACAATTTAAACACTGAAGCTTTCTTT; cdr3_aa: CASSGQDNLNTEAFF
v_call: TRBV4-1; cdr3_length: 17; clone_size: few; d_call: TRBD1; j_call: TRBJ1-3; cdr3_nt: TGCGCCAGCAGCCAAGATGAGGGGGCTAGTACTGGAAACACCATATATTTT; cdr3_aa: CASSQDEGASTGNTIYF
v_call: TRBV5-5; cdr3_length: 15; clone_size: .; d_call: .; j_call: TRBJ1-1; cdr3_nt: TGTGCCAGCAGCCCGGAGGGCCCGCGGAACACTGAAGCTTTCTTT; cdr3_aa: CASSPEGPRNTEAFF
v_call: TRBV30; cdr3_length: 15; clone_size: .; d_call: TRBD1; j_call: TRBJ2-4; cdr3_nt: TGTGCCTGGAGGCCTTGGGGACAGGGGGCGAACATTCAGTACTTC; cdr3_aa: CAWRPWGQGANIQYF
v_call: TRBV24-1; cdr3_length: 14; clone_size: .; d_call: .; j_call: TRBJ2-5; cdr3_nt: TGTGCCACCGCGGCCCGGGGGGCGCGAGAGACCCAGTACTTC; cdr3_aa: CATAARGARETQYF
v_call: TRBV6-5; cdr3_length: 13; clone_size: few; d_call: TRBD1; j_call: TRBJ1-2; cdr3_nt: TGTGCCAGCGACAGACAGGGCTCCTATGGCTACACCTTC; cdr3_aa: CASDRQGSYGYTF
v_call: TRBV2; cdr3_length: 13; clone_size: few; d_call: TRBD1; j_call: TRBJ2-5; cdr3_nt: TGTGCCAGCAGTTTTAACAGGGGGGAGACCCAGTACTTC; cdr3_aa: CASSFNRGETQYF
v_call: TRBV6-1; cdr3_length: 16; clone_size: once; d_call: .; j_call: TRBJ1-4; cdr3_nt: TGTGCCAGCAGTGCTAATTATAGGAGGGCTAATGAAAAACTGTTTTTT; cdr3_aa: CASSANYRRANEKLFF
v_call: TRBV2; cdr3_length: 14; clone_size: once; d_call: .; j_call: TRBJ1-2; cdr3_nt: TGTGCCAGCAGGGGATTCAGGGGTTCGGGTGGCTACACCTTC; cdr3_aa: CASRGFRGSGGYTF
v_call: TRBV3-1/TRBV3-2; cdr3_length: 14; clone_size: .; d_call: .; j_call: TRBJ2-2; cdr3_nt: TGTGCCAGCAGCCCGTGGAGGGGCTACGGGGAGCTGTTTTTT; cdr3_aa: CASSPWRGYGELFF
v_call: TRBV15; cdr3_length: 15; clone_size: .; d_call: .; j_call: TRBJ1-5; cdr3_nt: TGTGCCACCAGCAGAGGATCTCAGGGGTTCCAGCCCCAGCATTTT; cdr3_aa: CATSRGSQGFQPQHF
v_call: TRBV6-4; cdr3_length: 13; clone_size: many; d_call: .; j_call: TRBJ2-2; cdr3_nt: TGTGCCAGCAGTGTAGGAGAAACCGGGGAGCTGTTTTTT; cdr3_aa: CASSVGETGELFF
v_call: TRBV5-1; cdr3_length: 15; clone_size: .; d_call: .; j_call: TRBJ2-7; cdr3_nt: TGCGCCAGCAGCTTGGTCTCCACAGGCCCTTACGAGCAGTACTTC; cdr3_aa: CASSLVSTGPYEQYF
v_call: TRBV19; cdr3_length: 16; clone_size: .; d_call: .; j_call: TRBJ1-4; cdr3_nt: TGTGCCAGTAGTATACTGCGGGCGAGATCAAATGAAAAACTGTTTTTT; cdr3_aa: CASSILRARSNEKLFF
v_call: TRBV7-2; cdr3_length: 14; clone_size: .; d_call: TRBD1; j_call: TRBJ1-1; cdr3_nt: TGTGCCAGCAGCGTAGACAGGGGGAACACTGAAGCTTTCTTT; cdr3_aa: CASSVDRGNTEAFF
v_call: TRBV7-2; cdr3_length: 15; clone_size: .; d_call: .; j_call: TRBJ2-7; cdr3_nt: TGTGCCAGCAGCTTAGCTGGCACCCAAATCTACGAGCAGTACTTC; cdr3_aa: CASSLAGTQIYEQYF
v_call: TRBV9; cdr3_length: 14; clone_size: .; d_call: .; j_call: TRBJ1-3; cdr3_nt: TGTGCCAGCAGCGTCAGCGGCTCTGGAAACACCATATATTTT; cdr3_aa: CASSVSGSGNTIYF
v_call: TRBV7-9; cdr3_length: 16; clone_size: few; d_call: TRBD1; j_call: TRBJ2-3; cdr3_nt: TGTGCCAGCAGTAACGATCTTGGACAGGGTGAGGATACGCAGTATTTT; cdr3_aa: CASSNDLGQGEDTQYF
v_call: TRBV3-1/TRBV3-2; cdr3_length: 15; clone_size: once; d_call: .; j_call: TRBJ1-2; cdr3_nt: TGTGCCAGCAGCCAAGAAGGAGCTTACCTCGGGGGCTACACCTTC; cdr3_aa: CASSQEGAYLGGYTF
v_call: TRBV27; cdr3_length: 16; clone_size: .; d_call: TRBD1; j_call: TRBJ1-1; cdr3_nt: TGTGCCAGCAGTTCCCTGGGGACAGGGCTGAACACTGAAGCTTTCTTT; cdr3_aa: CASSSLGTGLNTEAFF
v_call: TRBV4-1; cdr3_length: 16; clone_size: .; d_call: TRBD1; j_call: TRBJ1-5; cdr3_nt: TGCGCCAGCAGCCATGTTGACAGGGGGCCCAATCAGCCCCAGCATTTT; cdr3_aa: CASSHVDRGPNQPQHF
v_call: TRBV5-1; cdr3_length: 15; clone_size: .; d_call: .; j_call: TRBJ2-6; cdr3_nt: TGCGCCAGCAGCTTGGGAGACTCTGGGGCCAACGTCCTGACTTTC; cdr3_aa: CASSLGDSGANVLTF
v_call: TRBV2; cdr3_length: 16; clone_size: .; d_call: .; j_call: TRBJ1-5; cdr3_nt: TGTGCCAGCAGTGAAGAACGTGCAGGGAGCAATCAGCCCCAGCATTTT; cdr3_aa: CASSEERAGSNQPQHF
v_call: TRBV7-6; cdr3_length: 15; clone_size: .; d_call: TRBD1; j_call: TRBJ2-1; cdr3_nt: TGTGCCAGCAGCTTAGACAGGGGGGTGTACAATGAGCAGTTCTTC; cdr3_aa: CASSLDRGVYNEQFF
v_call: TRBV9; cdr3_length: 16; clone_size: few; d_call: .; j_call: TRBJ2-4; cdr3_nt: TGTGCCAGCAGCGCCACGGGAAGGGGGATCGGAAACATTCAGTACTTC; cdr3_aa: CASSATGRGIGNIQYF
v_call: TRBV18; cdr3_length: 13; clone_size: .; d_call: .; j_call: TRBJ2-5; cdr3_nt: TGTGCCAGCTCACGGACAGATCAAGAGACCCAGTACTTC; cdr3_aa: CASSRTDQETQYF
v_call: TRBV7-8; cdr3_length: 17; clone_size: once; d_call: TRBD1; j_call: TRBJ1-2; cdr3_nt: TGTGCCAGCAGCATCCGGGACAGGACTCCCACTAACTATGGCTACACCTTC; cdr3_aa: CASSIRDRTPTNYGYTF